This paragraph reports one T cell receptor beta chain. RNA totalling roughly 0.45 to 1 ug underwent reverse transcription with random hexamers. One entry per CDR3 protein, called by TCRdb with MiXCR from the immunoSEQ multiplex PCR reads. The repertoire consists of roughly 110,000 distinct CDR3 sequences, with roughly 95% occurring once and the leading ten covering 0.4% to 0.5%. The CDR3 is 11 amino acids. CDR1 and CDR2 (germline): SNHLY, FYNNEI. Between the trimmed V and J ends, which lost 7 bases and 5 bases, there was a span of 8 bases. This entry belongs to a study of CD8 T cells in Susac syndrome.

V gene TRBV2 combines with J gene TRBJ2-5, with D perhaps matching TRBD2 (5 bases). This receptor was obtained from a human donor with Susac syndrome. Material for sequencing was CD8+ T cells from PBMCs. CDR3 DNA sequence: TGTGCCAGCATACTAGGGGAGACCCAGTACTTC. This encodes CASILGETQYF.